The clone carrying this TCR beta chain was seen ten or more times. Antigen: not known. J lost 1 base, V lost 3 bases, and 9 bases had no gene match. The CDR3 covers 16 residues. CDR1 and CDR2 from the germline V gene are DFQATT and SNEGSKA (reference sequence). The data were obtained in a study of naive and memory T cell subsets. General study points: TCR transcript changes with activation or differentiation may affect this RNA method.

A UMI-containing oligonucleotide was joined by 3' ligation to the TCR cDNA template. Unsorted total RNA, roughly 1 to 1,100 ng, was DNase treated before reverse transcription. Four PCR rounds used nested alpha and beta constant region primers plus the SP2 primer. Using its own MiXCR run on the 5' RACE reads, TCRdb lists one record per CDR3 protein. The sample has 58,000 or so distinct CDR3 sequences; approximately 8% are singletons. This chain uses TRBV20-1 with TRBJ1-3; 7 bases are shared with TRBD1. This TCR derives from a female donor in good health. CDR3 nucleotide sequence: TGCAGTGCTAGGAACAGGGGAGGCGATTCTGGAAACACCATATATTTT. It codes for CSARNRGGDSGNTIYF.